These 24 T cell receptor beta chains originate from one sample sequenced in a study of post-analysis software for immune sequencing data. Findings and limits, study-wide: There were roughly five TRBV segments more frequent in patients than controls, and TRBV5-6, TRBV5-1 and TRBV20-1 were among them.

TCR beta libraries were prepared from cDNA with unique molecular identifiers. Each CDR3 protein gets one entry after TCRdb re-called the PCR reads with MiXCR. This table holds about 460,000 distinct CDR3 sequences, around 40% found once. No antigen has been assigned to these receptors. The sample taken for sequencing was blood. The receptors were gathered from a girl aged 5-17 years with multiple sclerosis.

The chain combines TRBV9 with TRBJ2-7, with 9 bases lining up with TRBD2. The germline gives CDR1 SGDLS, CDR2 YYNGEE. Losses at the gene ends were 0 bases for V and 3 bases for J; bases not matched to a gene: 4. This CDR3 is 15 amino acids long. The CDR3 region has the DNA TGTGCCAGCAGCGTAGCCTCGACTAGCGGCTACGAGCAGTACTTC. Encoded protein: CASSVASTSGYEQYF.

The chain carries TRBV9 and TRBJ2-1, with D perhaps matching TRBD2 (5 bases). The better agreement between TRBJ2-7 and the DNA end casts doubt on the J call. Germline V gene lookup returns CDR1 SGDLS and CDR2 YYNGEE. The CDR3 is 14 amino acids. The CDR3 nucleotides read TGTGCCAGCAGCGTAGCGGGATCATACAATGAGCAGTACTTC. The encoded protein is CASSVAGSYNEQYF.

On this clonotype itself: One junction end does not reproduce the germline sequence, and a read error may be involved. The chain couples TRBV9 to TRBJ2-1, with 7 bases fitting TRBD2. Germline V lookup: CDR1 SGDLS, CDR2 YYNGEE. The length of the CDR3 is 17 residues. CDR3: CAGSDPTSESSYNEQFF. The CDR3 nucleotides read TGTGCCGGCAGTGATCCCACTAGCGAGAGCTCCTACAATGAGCAGTTCTTC. The entire variable domain, with the rest obtained from reference TRBV9 and TRBJ2-1, is as follows: DSGVTQTPKHLITATGQRVTLRCSPRSGDLSVYWYQQSLDQGLQFLIQYYNGEERAKGNILERFSAQQFPDLHSELNLSSLELGDSALYFCAGSDPTSESSYNEQFFGPGTRLTVL.

The gene calls are TRBV29-1 and TRBJ2-7; the D gene is possibly TRBD1 (5 bases). Trimming took 4 bases from V and 0 from J, leaving 16 bases between them. In germline, CDR1 is SQVTM, CDR2 ANQGSEA. The CDR3 length is 15 residues. CDR3 in amino acids: CSVAQTGSPSYEQYF. The CDR3 bases are TGCAGCGTTGCACAAACAGGAAGTCCCTCCTACGAGCAGTACTTC.

The chain employs TRBV7-2 and TRBJ2-6, with D tentatively TRBD1 (6 bases). The CDR3 spans 14 residues. The V end was cut by 3 bases, the J end by 9 bases, with 12 bases between. Germline V gene lookup returns CDR1 SGHTA and CDR2 FQGNSA. The CDR3 protein is CASSFVGTLNVLTF. The CDR3 region has the DNA TGTGCCAGCAGCTTCGTTGGGACACTCAACGTCCTGACTTTC.

The V and J genes are TRBV4-1 and TRBJ2-1; D not resolved. V lost 0 bases and J lost 0, with 21 bases in between. The CDR3 runs 20 residues. Germline assignment: CDR1 MGHRA and CDR2 YSYEKL. CDR3 loop: CASSQEGKLLRWGSYNEQFF. DNA for the CDR3: TGCGCCAGCAGCCAAGAAGGGAAGCTCCTCCGGTGGGGCTCCTACAATGAGCAGTTCTTC.

The count of this clonotype is one. V gene TRBV6-6 combines with J gene TRBJ2-1, with D perhaps matching TRBD1 (5 bases). The V gene's germline CDR1 is MNHNY and CDR2 SVGAGI (reference sequence). This CDR3 is built from 15 residues. The V end was cut by 6 bases, the J end by 0 bases, with 12 bases between. CDR3 DNA: TGTGCCAGCAGCCTACAGGAATACTCCTACAATGAGCAGTTCTTC. Translated, it gives CASSLQEYSYNEQFF.

This chain connects TRBV12-3 or TRBV12-4 to TRBJ2-7; possibly TRBD2 for D (5 bases). Deletions cut 3 bases from V and 7 bases from J, with 13 bases between. The CDR3 is made up of 13 amino acids. CDR3 protein: CASSLDSLREQYF. In nucleotides, the CDR3 is TGTGCCAGCAGTTTGGACTCTCTGAGGGAGCAGTACTTC.

The chain combines TRBV4-2 with TRBJ2-1; TRBD2 is a possible D gene (5 bases). The last part of the DNA fits TRBJ2-7 better; the J call may be wrong. Germline V gives CDR1 LGHNA, CDR2 YNFKEQ. The CDR3 spans 18 residues. CDR3 loop: CASSQVGVEGESYNEQYF. The CDR3 DNA follows: TGTGCCAGCAGCCAAGTGGGAGTTGAGGGAGAGTCCTACAATGAGCAGTACTTC.

This chain uses TRBV5-1 with TRBJ2-1, with 7 bases matching TRBD2. CDR1 and CDR2 (germline): SGHRS, YFSETQ. J was trimmed by 7 bases and V by 3 bases; bases with no gene match: 10. The CDR3 spans 15 residues. The CDR3 sequence: CASSWEGYDGNEQFF. The CDR3 coding sequence is TGCGCCAGCAGCTGGGAGGGCTACGATGGAAATGAGCAGTTCTTC.

The chain recombines TRBV3-1 with TRBJ1-2, with D unresolved. The CDR3 extends over 14 amino acids. Trimming cost V 3 bases and J 2 bases, with 10 bases left between them. CDR1 is LGHDT and CDR2 is YNNKEL in the germline V gene (reference sequence). DNA for the CDR3: TGTGCCAGCAGCCAGGATGTGGGAAACTATGGCTACACCTTC. Encoded protein: CASSQDVGNYGYTF.

The chain is built from TRBV10-3 and TRBJ2-2; no clear D gene. Germline V gene lookup returns CDR1 ENHRY and CDR2 SYGVKD. The CDR3 loop spans 13 amino acids. With 5 bases removed from V and 3 bases from J, the gap between germline ends came to 7 bases. This chain's CDR3 is CAISSLYTGELFF. The CDR3 nucleotides read TGTGCCATCAGTTCCCTTTACACCGGGGAGCTGTTTTTT.

V usage is TRBV2 and J usage is TRBJ2-7; 9 nucleotides line up with TRBD1. CDR1 and CDR2 (germline): SNHLY, FYNNEI. V lost 7 bases and J lost 2; bases outside the gene matches: 15. The CDR3 covers 17 residues. This CDR3 reads CASTRDRAAAAAYEQYF. The CDR3 DNA is TGTGCCAGCACTCGGGACAGGGCGGCGGCAGCGGCCTACGAGCAGTACTTC.

The chain uses TRBV5-1 and TRBJ2-3; 12 positions agree with TRBD2. Germline CDR1 and CDR2: SGHRS and YFSETQ. This CDR3 comprises 15 residues. The V segment lost 4 bases and the J segment 6 bases; nucleotides outside the gene matches: 6. CDR3 nucleotides: TGCGCCAGCAGCGGTACTAGCGGGAGGAGGGATACGCAGTATTTT. Protein: CASSGTSGRRDTQYF.

The chain carries TRBV5-5 and TRBJ2-4; 7 bases map to TRBD1. The J call may be incorrect, as the DNA end agrees better with TRBJ2-7. The CDR3 runs to 15 residues. Germline CDR1 is SGHKS and CDR2 is YYEKEE (reference sequence). The CDR3 loop reads CASSLPGTDYYEQYF. DNA for the CDR3: TGTGCCAGCAGCTTACCCGGGACAGACTACTACGAGCAGTACTTC.

This rearrangement joins TRBV10-3 to TRBJ2-7; 7 bases match TRBD2. CDR3 size: 14 residues. CDR1 is ENHRY and CDR2 is SYGVKD in the germline V gene. Trimming at V came to 0 bases and at J to 4 bases, leaving 3 bases not matched to a gene. The CDR3 here is CAISESGGPYEQYF. The CDR3 DNA sequence: TGTGCCATCAGTGAGTCGGGAGGGCCTTACGAGCAGTACTTC.

A few counts support this clonotype. This chain connects TRBV20-1 to TRBJ1-1, with D hard to call. Trimming removed 2 bases at V and 6 bases at J, with 19 bases between. From germline, CDR1 is DFQATT and CDR2 SNEGSKA (reference sequence). The CDR3 consists of 15 residues. CDR3 coding DNA: TGCAGTGCTAGATCCCCGGGCGGGTCACGGGCTGAAGCTTTCTTT. It is translated as CSARSPGGSRAEAFF.

The V and J genes are TRBV19 and TRBJ1-6; D unclear. The CDR3 spans 12 residues. V was shortened by 4 bases and J by 8 bases, with 6 bases between the two germline ends. Germline V gene data show CDR1 as LNHDA and CDR2 as SQIVND (reference sequence). This chain's CDR3 is CASSTRDSPLHF. The CDR3, as DNA: TGTGCCAGTAGTACGAGGGATTCACCCCTCCACTTT.

The chain combines TRBV5-6 with TRBJ1-2, with 11 bases that match TRBD1. Trimming removed 3 bases from V and 4 bases from J; junction bases left unmatched: 5. The CDR3 loop spans 15 amino acids. Per the germline V gene, CDR1 is SGHDT and CDR2 is YYEEEE. CDR3 sequence: CASSSRTGGIYGYTF. CDR3 bases: TGTGCCAGCAGCTCCCGGACAGGGGGCATCTATGGCTACACCTTC.

The V and J genes are TRBV10-3 and TRBJ1-1; D might be TRBD1 (6 bases). This CDR3 is 15 amino acids long. The germline V gene has CDR1 ENHRY and CDR2 SYGVKD. Trimming pared 8 bases from V and 1 base from J, leaving 17 bases between. CDR3 loop: CAIGATRGKNTEAFF. The CDR3 nucleotides read TGTGCCATCGGAGCCACCAGGGGAAAGAACACTGAAGCTTTCTTT.

The CDR3 DNA follows: TGCAGCGTTGCTCTCGGCTTCTACAATGAGCAGTTCTTC. It yields the protein CSVALGFYNEQFF. This sequence joins TRBV29-1 and TRBJ2-1; no firm D call. The CDR3 runs 13 residues. V was shortened by 4 bases and J by 3 bases, with 10 bases between the two germline ends. CDR1 and CDR2 (germline): SQVTM, ANQGSEA.

This clonotype was found a few times. The V and J genes are TRBV7-3 and TRBJ2-3; unclear D gene. CDR3 size: 16 residues. Germline CDR1 and CDR2: SGHTA and FQGTGA. Trimming shortened V by 1 base and J by 0 bases, and 11 bases separated the two germline ends. CDR3 bases: TGTGCCAGCAGCTTAAAAGCTGTCAGTAGCACAGATACGCAGTATTTT. The encoded protein is CASSLKAVSSTDTQYF. Based on the CDR3 plus reference TRBV7-3 and TRBJ2-3, the full variable domain is GAGVSQTPSNKVTEKGKYVELRCDPISGHTALYWYRQSLGQGPEFLIYFQGTGAADDSGLPNDRFFAVRPEGSVSTLKIQRTERGDSAVYLCASSLKAVSSTDTQYFGPGTRLTVL.

The V gene is TRBV20-1, the J gene TRBJ1-4; 8 nucleotides agree with TRBD1. Germline V gene sequence: CDR1 DFQATT, CDR2 SNEGSKA (reference sequence). The junction had 3 bases not matched to a gene; V was cut back by 8 bases and J by 4 bases. The CDR3 is 12 residues long. Here the CDR3 reads CSPQGGNEKLFF. The CDR3 nucleotides read TGCAGTCCACAGGGGGGTAATGAAAAACTGTTTTTT.

This clonotype was counted once. V gene TRBV29-1 combines with J gene TRBJ2-7; the D is unclear. The J call may be mistaken, given a closer DNA end match to TRBJ2-5. The CDR3 contains 12 residues. Germline CDR1 SQVTM, CDR2 ANQGSEA. Here the CDR3 reads CSVLAATETQYF. In nucleotides, the CDR3 is TGCAGCGTTCTGGCAGCCACGGAGACCCAGTACTTC.